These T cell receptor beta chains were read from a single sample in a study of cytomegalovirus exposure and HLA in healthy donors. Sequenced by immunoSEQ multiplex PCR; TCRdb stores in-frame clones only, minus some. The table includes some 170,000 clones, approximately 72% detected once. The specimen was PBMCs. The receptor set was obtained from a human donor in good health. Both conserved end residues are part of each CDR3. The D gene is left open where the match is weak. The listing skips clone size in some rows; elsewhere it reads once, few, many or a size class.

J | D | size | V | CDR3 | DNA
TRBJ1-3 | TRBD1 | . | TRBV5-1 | CASSLAGDRFGNTIYF | TGCGCCAGCAGCTTGGCCGGGGACAGGTTTGGAAACACCATATATTTT
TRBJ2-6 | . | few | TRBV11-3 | CASSPGGLGANVLTF | TGTGCCAGCAGCCCAGGAGGGTTGGGGGCCAACGTCCTGACTTTC
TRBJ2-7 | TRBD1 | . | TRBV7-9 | CASSSRGQASSYEQYF | TGTGCCAGCAGCTCCCGAGGACAGGCTAGCTCCTACGAGCAGTACTTC
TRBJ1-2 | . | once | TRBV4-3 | CASSQDGGQPNYGYTF | TGCGCCAGCAGCCAAGACGGTGGGCAACCCAACTATGGCTACACCTTC
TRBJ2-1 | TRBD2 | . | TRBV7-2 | CASSYPGRGNEQFF | TGTGCCAGCAGCTACCCAGGGAGGGGCAATGAGCAGTTCTTC
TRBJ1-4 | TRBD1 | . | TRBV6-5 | CASSYTGTGGEKLFF | TGTGCCAGCAGTTACACCGGGACAGGGGGCGAAAAACTGTTTTTT
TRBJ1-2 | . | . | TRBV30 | CAWSVELGLSTF | TGTGCCTGGAGTGTAGAACTGGGGCTAAGCACCTTC
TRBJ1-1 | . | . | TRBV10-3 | CAIRNTVTNTEAFF | TGTGCCATCAGGAACACGGTGACAAACACTGAAGCTTTCTTT
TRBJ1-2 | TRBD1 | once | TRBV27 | CASSPSDRAGGGYTF | TGTGCCAGCAGCCCCTCGGACAGGGCGGGTGGTGGCTACACCTTC
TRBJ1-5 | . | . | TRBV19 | CASSIITRVSNQPQHF | TGTGCCAGTAGTATTATAACGAGGGTTAGCAATCAGCCCCAGCATTTT
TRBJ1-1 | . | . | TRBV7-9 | CASSDGIEAFF | TGTGCCAGCAGCGATGGCATTGAAGCTTTCTTT
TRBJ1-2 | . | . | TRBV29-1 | CSVGQRERGYTF | TGCAGCGTTGGACAGCGCGAGAGGGGCTACACCTTC
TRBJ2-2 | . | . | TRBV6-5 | CASRKGMSGELFF | TGTGCCAGTCGAAAGGGGATGAGCGGGGAGCTGTTTTTT
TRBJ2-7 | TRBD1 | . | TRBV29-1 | CSVGGQGAEQYF | TGCAGCGTTGGGGGACAGGGCGCCGAGCAGTACTTC
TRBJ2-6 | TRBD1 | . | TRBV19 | CASNPGGSGANVLTF | TGTGCCAGTAACCCAGGGGGCTCTGGGGCCAACGTCCTGACTTTC
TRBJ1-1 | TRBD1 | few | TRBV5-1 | CASSWRDRVSSAATEAFF | TGCGCCAGCAGCTGGAGGGACAGGGTGTCGTCCGCCGCCACTGAAGCTTTCTTT
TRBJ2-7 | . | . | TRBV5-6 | CASSFGVTYEQYF | TGTGCCAGCAGCTTCGGGGTTACCTACGAGCAGTACTTC
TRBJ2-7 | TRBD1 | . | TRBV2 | CASLPTGASYEQYF | TGTGCCAGCTTGCCGACAGGGGCATCCTACGAGCAGTACTTC
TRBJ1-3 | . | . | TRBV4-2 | CASSQESNSGNTIYF | TGTGCCAGCAGCCAAGAATCAAACTCTGGAAACACCATATATTTT
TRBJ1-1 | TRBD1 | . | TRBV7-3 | CASSPRGLLTEAFF | TGTGCCAGCAGCCCCAGGGGGCTCCTCACTGAAGCTTTCTTT
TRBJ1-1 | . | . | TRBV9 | CASSAGLHNTEAFF | TGTGCCAGCAGCGCAGGGTTACATAACACTGAAGCTTTCTTT
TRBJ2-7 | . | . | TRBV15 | CATSRDRESSYEQYF | TGTGCCACCAGCAGAGATCGGGAAAGCTCCTACGAGCAGTACTTC
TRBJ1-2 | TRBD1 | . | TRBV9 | CASSVGSAGGSGGYTF | TGTGCCAGCAGCGTAGGATCCGCAGGGGGCTCGGGTGGCTACACCTTC
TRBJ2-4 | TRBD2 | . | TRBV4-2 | CASSQGTELAGAQYF | TGTGCCAGCAGCCAAGGTACGGAACTAGCGGGGGCCCAGTACTTC
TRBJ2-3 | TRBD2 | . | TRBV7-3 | CASSLRAGATDTQYF | TGTGCCAGCAGCTTAAGGGCGGGAGCTACAGATACGCAGTATTTT
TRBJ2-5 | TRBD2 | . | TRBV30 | CAWSEGLAGGSQYF | TGTGCCTGGAGTGAGGGACTAGCGGGGGGAAGCCAGTACTTC
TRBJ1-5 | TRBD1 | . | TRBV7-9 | CASSLGTGVQPQHF | TGTGCCAGCAGCTTAGGCACAGGGGTTCAGCCCCAGCATTTT
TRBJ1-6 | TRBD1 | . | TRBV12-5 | CASGLGQGFDSPLHF | TGTGCTAGTGGTCTGGGACAGGGGTTCGATTCACCCCTCCACTTT
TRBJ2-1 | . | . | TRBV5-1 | CASSPTGYNEQFF | TGCGCCAGCAGCCCAACAGGGTACAATGAGCAGTTCTTC
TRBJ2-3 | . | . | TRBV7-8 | CASSLAGASTDTQYF | TGTGCCAGCAGCTTAGCGGGGGCGTCCACAGATACGCAGTATTTT
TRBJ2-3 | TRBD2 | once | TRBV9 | CASSVATSGGVDTQYF | TGTGCCAGCAGCGTAGCGACTAGCGGGGGGGTAGATACGCAGTATTTT
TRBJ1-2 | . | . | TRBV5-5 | CASSPTNLLTGYGYTF | TGTGCCAGCAGCCCGACAAATCTTTTGACAGGCTATGGCTACACCTTC
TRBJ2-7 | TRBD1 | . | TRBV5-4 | CASNSLGQGYEQYF | TGTGCCAGCAATAGTCTCGGACAGGGCTACGAGCAGTACTTC
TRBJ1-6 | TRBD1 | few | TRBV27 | CASSAGTGGGPLHF | TGTGCCAGCAGTGCCGGGACAGGGGGTGGACCCCTCCACTTT
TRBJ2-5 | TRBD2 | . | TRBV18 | CASSPPSSGGETQYF | TGTGCCAGCTCACCACCGAGTAGCGGGGGAGAGACCCAGTACTTC
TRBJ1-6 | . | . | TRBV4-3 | CASSQFDGENSPLHF | TGCGCCAGCAGCCAATTCGATGGGGAGAATTCACCCCTCCACTTT
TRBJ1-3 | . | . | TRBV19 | CASRIGTGNTIYF | TGTGCCAGTAGAATCGGGACAGGAAACACCATATATTTT
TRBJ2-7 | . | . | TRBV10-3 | CAIRLDRRPTYEQYF | TGTGCCATCAGGTTAGACAGGAGACCCACCTACGAGCAGTACTTC
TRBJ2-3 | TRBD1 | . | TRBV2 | CASSGQGSFGDTQYF | TGTGCCAGTAGCGGACAGGGTAGTTTTGGAGATACGCAGTATTTT
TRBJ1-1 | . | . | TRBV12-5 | CASGLVAGNIAEAFF | TGTGCTAGTGGTTTGGTTGCAGGGAATATCGCTGAAGCTTTCTTT
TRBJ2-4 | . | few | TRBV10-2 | CASSAVREANIQYF | TGCGCCAGCAGTGCGGTCAGGGAGGCAAACATTCAGTACTTC
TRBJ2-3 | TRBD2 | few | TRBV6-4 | CASSDSGGPDTQYF | TGTGCCAGCAGTGACAGCGGGGGGCCAGATACGCAGTATTTT
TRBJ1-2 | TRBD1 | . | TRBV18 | CASSSYPGQGDGGYTF | TGTGCCAGCTCATCTTACCCCGGACAGGGGGATGGCGGCTACACCTTC